Following are 18 T cell receptor beta chains from one sample sequenced in a study of T-cell reconstitution after alpha-beta-depleted transplantation in children (dated by TCRdb to about 2016). The library was produced with PCR. Sequenced on an Illumina HiSeq 2500. TCR libraries were prepared with molecular barcoding, using unique molecular identifiers to normalize TCRbeta repertoire quantification. In TCRdb, the public reads were trimmed at Q25 with fastp and aligned with MiXCR, with productive beta chains retained. A single entry per CDR3 protein holds the most common genes and DNA from its merged rows. The sample data list under 35,000 distinct CDR3 sequences, and about a sixth of these were observed just once. The top ten clonotypes cover around 35% of the sample. The meaning of the sample's time point label: day 60 (about 2 months) after transplantation. What this sample's treatment or condition label stands for: allogeneic hematopoietic cell transplantation with graft depleted of TCRalphabeta T cells and CD19 B cells.

The specimen comprised PBMCs, mostly from graft donor cells, sampled 60 days after TCRalphabeta/CD19-depleted stem cell transplant. The receptors shown here come from a male patient aged 2-9 years who had a stem cell transplant for acute lymphoblastic leukemia, so the T cells may come from the graft donor.

This clonotype was recorded a few times. V and J are TRBV27 and TRBJ2-5, with a tentative D call TRBD1 (5 bases). Germline V gives CDR1 MNHEY, CDR2 SMNVEV (reference sequence). V shed 8 bases and J shed 0 bases, with 10 bases lying between them. CDR3 length: 13 residues. The CDR3 DNA is TGTGCCAGCCAGGGCCGGAACCAAGAGACCCAGTACTTC. Encoded protein: CASQGRNQETQYF.

J is TRBJ2-3 and V is TRBV4-1; unclear D gene. CDR1 and CDR2 from the germline V gene are MGHRA and YSYEKL. This CDR3 is 15 amino acids long. Trimming removed 3 bases at V and 6 bases at J, with 16 bases between. The CDR3 loop is CASSHRTQQGDTQYF. DNA for the CDR3: TGCGCCAGCAGCCATCGGACCCAACAAGGGGATACGCAGTATTTT.

This clonotype was seen ten or more times. The rearrangement links TRBV9 to TRBJ1-6; tentative D call: TRBD1 (5 bases). There are 16 residues in the CDR3. Germline CDR1 is SGDLS and CDR2 is YYNGEE. V shed 2 bases and J shed 0 bases, with 9 bases lying between them. In nucleotides, the CDR3 is TGTGCCAGCAGCGTGGACATCCGCTCCTATAATTCACCCCTCCACTTT. Protein: CASSVDIRSYNSPLHF.

The chain recombines TRBV27 with TRBJ2-3; 7 bases match TRBD1. After removal of 5 bases from V and 3 bases from J, the junction contained 8 bases not matched to a gene. This CDR3 has 15 residues. Looked up from germline, CDR1 is MNHEY and CDR2 is SMNVEV (reference sequence). This CDR3 reads CASSLPGQWTDTQYF. As DNA, the CDR3 is TGTGCCAGCAGTCTCCCGGGACAGTGGACAGATACGCAGTATTTT.

The chain employs TRBV6-2 or TRBV6-3 and TRBJ1-5; TRBD1 matches at 10 bases. V lost 4 bases to trimming and J lost 2 bases; unmatched junction nucleotides: 2. The V gene's germline CDR1 is MNHEY and CDR2 SVGEGT. This CDR3 has 15 amino acids. CDR3 region: CASSSTGGGNQPQHF. The DNA for the CDR3 is TGTGCCAGCAGTTCGACAGGGGGCGGCAATCAGCCCCAGCATTTT.

The V gene is TRBV20-1, the J gene TRBJ2-4; TRBD1 matches 7 bases. J gave up 6 bases and V 6 bases, and 14 bases lay outside the gene matches. Germline CDR1 DFQATT, CDR2 SNEGSKA (reference sequence). This CDR3 region has 15 residues. The CDR3: CSAKTGLRSGNIQYF. The CDR3 coding sequence is TGCAGTGCCAAGACAGGGTTGCGGTCGGGAAACATTCAGTACTTC.

This clonotype was recorded many times. V usage is TRBV5-1 and J usage is TRBJ2-7; 7 positions agree with TRBD1. The CDR3 covers 16 residues. Germline V gives CDR1 SGHRS, CDR2 YFSETQ. Trimming cost V 4 bases and J 1 base; bases outside gene matches: 11. The CDR3: CASSPQIPRGSYEQYF. CDR3 nucleotide sequence: TGCGCCAGCAGCCCCCAGATACCCAGGGGGTCCTACGAGCAGTACTTC.

The rearrangement links TRBV3-1 to TRBJ2-7; perhaps TRBD1 as D (6 bases). Germline V gene lookup returns CDR1 LGHDT and CDR2 YNNKEL (reference sequence). CDR3 length equals 15 residues. V lost 4 bases, J lost 5 bases, and 18 bases lay in between. The CDR3 nucleotides are TGTGCCAGCAGCCTTACAGGGTTGGGAGAAAACGAGCAGTACTTC. Translation gives CASSLTGLGENEQYF.

This clonotype was detected many times. The V and J genes are TRBV6-1 and TRBJ1-6, with unresolved D. Germline loops: CDR1 MNHNS, CDR2 SASEGT. The CDR3 is 17 amino acids. The V and J ends lost 0 bases and 7 bases respectively, with 16 bases between them. CDR3 amino acids: CASSEAGVGILNSPLHF. The CDR3, as DNA: TGTGCCAGCAGTGAAGCGGGTGTAGGGATTTTGAATTCACCCCTCCACTTT.

The rearrangement joins TRBV27 to TRBJ2-1; TRBD1 aligns across 7 bases. The CDR3 covers 13 residues. Germline loops: CDR1 MNHEY, CDR2 SMNVEV (reference sequence). The V segment lost 5 bases and the J segment 10 bases; nucleotides outside the gene matches: 8. The CDR3 is CASSENRGREQFF. The CDR3 DNA reads as TGTGCCAGCAGTGAGAACAGGGGTCGAGAGCAGTTCTTC.

In its sample, this clonotype was seen a few times. The V gene is TRBV4-1, the J gene TRBJ2-1; weak D call: TRBD1 (5 bases). V was cut by 1 base and J by 8 bases, with 9 bases left in between. Germline V gives CDR1 MGHRA, CDR2 YSYEKL. The CDR3 sequence is 13 residues long. The CDR3 spells CASSQVGLHEQFF. CDR3 in DNA: TGCGCCAGCAGCCAAGTGGGGCTTCATGAGCAGTTCTTC.

This clonotype was seen a handful of times. DNA of the CDR3: TGTGCCAGCGGGGGGAACACCGGGGAGCTGTTTTTT. Translated, it gives CASGGNTGELFF. This chain connects TRBV12-3 or TRBV12-4 to TRBJ2-2; D is possibly TRBD1 or TRBD2 (5 bases each). This CDR3 spans 12 amino acids. V shed 8 bases and J shed 1 base, with 5 bases lying between them.

This clonotype was detected ten times or more. The J gene is TRBJ2-6, the V gene TRBV20-1; D is undetermined. Germline CDR1 reads DFQATT; CDR2 reads SNEGSKA (reference sequence). The CDR3 is 14 amino acids. V dropped 2 bases and J dropped 7 bases, with 12 bases sitting between them. Here the CDR3 DNA reads TGCAGTGCTAGAAAGGATGTTGGAGCCAACGTCCTGACTTTC. This codes for CSARKDVGANVLTF.

This clonotype was seen many times. The chain employs TRBV27 and TRBJ1-2, with 10 bases identical to TRBD1. CDR1 and CDR2 (germline): MNHEY, SMNVEV (reference sequence). The CDR3 loop spans 14 amino acids. The J segment lost 2 bases and the V segment lost 5 bases, leaving 2 bases of the junction unmatched. CDR3 nucleotide sequence: TGTGCCAGCAGTAGACAGGGGGCAAACTATGGCTACACCTTC. Translated, it gives CASSRQGANYGYTF.

The rearrangement links TRBV20-1 to TRBJ2-1, with a possible D match to TRBD2 (6 bases). This CDR3 contains 15 residues. Per germline, CDR1 DFQATT and CDR2 SNEGSKA (reference sequence). Trimming took off 0 bases at V and 3 bases at J, with 12 bases between the two ends. CDR3 in amino acids: CSARDFAGYYNEQFF. DNA of the CDR3: TGCAGTGCTAGAGATTTTGCGGGATACTACAATGAGCAGTTCTTC.

The V call is TRBV2, the J call TRBJ1-4; no reliable D call. The CDR3 extends over 13 amino acids. Trimming shortened V by 2 bases and J by 6 bases, and 7 bases separated the two germline ends. Germline loops: CDR1 SNHLY, CDR2 FYNNEI. The CDR3 reads CASSENRDEKLFF. The CDR3 nucleotides are TGTGCCAGCAGTGAAAATAGAGATGAAAAACTGTTTTTT.

This clonotype was observed at least ten times. V gene TRBV20-1 combines with J gene TRBJ2-2, with D possibly being TRBD1 or TRBD2 (5 bases each). From germline, CDR1 is DFQATT and CDR2 SNEGSKA (reference sequence). The CDR3 is 14 residues long. With 5 bases removed from V and 5 bases from J, the gap between germline ends came to 15 bases. Here the CDR3 DNA reads TGCAGTGCTCAGGGACCCACTAGAACCGGGGAGCTGTTTTTT. Translating it yields CSAQGPTRTGELFF.

This clonotype showed up many times. The rearrangement joins TRBV15 to TRBJ2-5; either TRBD1 or TRBD2 may supply D (5 bases each). CDR1 and CDR2 (germline): LNHNV, YYDKDF (reference sequence). The CDR3 has 15 amino acids. V was clipped by 5 bases and J by 7 bases, with 20 bases between them. The CDR3 region has the DNA TGTGCCACCAGCCCCCAAGGGGTGGGGGTAAGGACCCAGTACTTC. Its translation is CATSPQGVGVRTQYF.